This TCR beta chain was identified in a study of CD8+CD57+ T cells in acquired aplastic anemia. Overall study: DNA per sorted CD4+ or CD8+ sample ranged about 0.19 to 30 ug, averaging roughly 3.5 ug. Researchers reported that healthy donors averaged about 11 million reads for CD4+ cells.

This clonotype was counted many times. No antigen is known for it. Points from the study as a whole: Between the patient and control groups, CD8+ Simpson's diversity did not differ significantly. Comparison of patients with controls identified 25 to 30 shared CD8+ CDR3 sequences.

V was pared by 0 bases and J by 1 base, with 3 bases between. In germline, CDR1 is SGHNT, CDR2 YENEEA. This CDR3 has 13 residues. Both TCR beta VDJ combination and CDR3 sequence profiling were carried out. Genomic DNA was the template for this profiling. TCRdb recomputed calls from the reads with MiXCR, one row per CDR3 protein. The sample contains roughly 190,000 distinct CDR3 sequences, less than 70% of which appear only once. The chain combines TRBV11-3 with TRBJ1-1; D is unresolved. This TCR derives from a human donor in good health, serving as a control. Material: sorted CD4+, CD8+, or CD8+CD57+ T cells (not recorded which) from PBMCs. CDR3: CASSLDQNTEAFF. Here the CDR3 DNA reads TGTGCCAGCAGCTTAGATCAGAACACTGAAGCTTTCTTT.